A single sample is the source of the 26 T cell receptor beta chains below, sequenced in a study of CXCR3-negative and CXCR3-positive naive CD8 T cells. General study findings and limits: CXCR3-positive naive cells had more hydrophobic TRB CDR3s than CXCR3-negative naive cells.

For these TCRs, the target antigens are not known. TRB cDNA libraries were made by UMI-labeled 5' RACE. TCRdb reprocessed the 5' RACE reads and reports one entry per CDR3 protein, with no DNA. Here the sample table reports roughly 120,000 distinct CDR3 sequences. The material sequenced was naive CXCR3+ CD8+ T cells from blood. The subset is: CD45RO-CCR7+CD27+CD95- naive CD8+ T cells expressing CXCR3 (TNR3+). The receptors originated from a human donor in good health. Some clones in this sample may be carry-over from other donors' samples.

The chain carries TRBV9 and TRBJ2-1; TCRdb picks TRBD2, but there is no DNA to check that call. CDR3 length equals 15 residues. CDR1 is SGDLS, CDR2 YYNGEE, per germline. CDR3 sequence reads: CASSVRDLSGNEQFF. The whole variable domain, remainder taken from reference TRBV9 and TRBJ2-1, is DSGVTQTPKHLITATGQRVTLRCSPRSGDLSVYWYQQSLDQGLQFLIQYYNGEERAKGNILERFSAQQFPDLHSELNLSSLELGDSALYFCASSVRDLSGNEQFFGPGTRLTVL.

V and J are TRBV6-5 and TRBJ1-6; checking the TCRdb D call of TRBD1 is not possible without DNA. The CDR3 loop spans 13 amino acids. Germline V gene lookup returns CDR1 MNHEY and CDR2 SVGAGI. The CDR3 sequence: CASTPSRGSPLHF.

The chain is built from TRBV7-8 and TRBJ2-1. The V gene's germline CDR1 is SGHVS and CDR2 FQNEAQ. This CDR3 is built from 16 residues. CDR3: CASSLDEAGSYNERFF.

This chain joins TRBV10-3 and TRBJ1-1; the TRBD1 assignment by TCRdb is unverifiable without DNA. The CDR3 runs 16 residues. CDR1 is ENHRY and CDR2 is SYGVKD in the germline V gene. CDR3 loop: CAISDGDRGVDTEAFF.

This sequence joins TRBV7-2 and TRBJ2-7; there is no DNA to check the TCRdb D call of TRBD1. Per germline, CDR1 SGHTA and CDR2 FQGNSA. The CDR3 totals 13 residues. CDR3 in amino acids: CASRPGAAYEQYF.

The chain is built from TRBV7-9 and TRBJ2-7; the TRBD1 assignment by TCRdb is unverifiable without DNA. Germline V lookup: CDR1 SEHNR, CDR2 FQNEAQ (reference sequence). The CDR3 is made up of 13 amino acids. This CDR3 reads CASSLDPFGEQYF.

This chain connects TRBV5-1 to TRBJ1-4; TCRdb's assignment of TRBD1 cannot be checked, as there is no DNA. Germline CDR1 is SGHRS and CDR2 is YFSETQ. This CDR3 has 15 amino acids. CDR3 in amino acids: CASSLGSGVKEKLFF. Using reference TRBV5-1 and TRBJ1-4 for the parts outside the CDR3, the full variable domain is KAGVTQTPRYLIKTRGQQVTLSCSPISGHRSVSWYQQTPGQGLQFLFEYFSETQRNKGNFPGRFSGRQFSNSRSEMNVSTLELGDSALYLCASSLGSGVKEKLFFGSGTQLSVL.

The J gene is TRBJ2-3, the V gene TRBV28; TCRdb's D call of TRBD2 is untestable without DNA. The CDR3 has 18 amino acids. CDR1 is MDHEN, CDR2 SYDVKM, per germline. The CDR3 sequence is CASSLFLGLAGGRDTQYF.

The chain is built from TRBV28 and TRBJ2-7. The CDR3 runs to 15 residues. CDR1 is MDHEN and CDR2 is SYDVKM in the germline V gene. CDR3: CASSFGASVSYEQYF.

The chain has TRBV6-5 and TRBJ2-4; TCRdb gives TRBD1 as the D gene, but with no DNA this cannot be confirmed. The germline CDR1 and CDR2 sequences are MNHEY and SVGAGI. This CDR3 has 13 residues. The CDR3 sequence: CASQSGTANIQYF.

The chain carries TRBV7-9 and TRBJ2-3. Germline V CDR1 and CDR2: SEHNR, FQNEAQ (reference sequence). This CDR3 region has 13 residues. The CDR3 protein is CASSGQNTDTQYF. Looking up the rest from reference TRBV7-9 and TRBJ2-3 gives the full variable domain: DTGVSQNPRHKITKRGQNVTFRCDPISEHNRLYWYRQTLGQGPEFLTYFQNEAQLEKSRLLSDRFSAERPKGSFSTLEIQRTEQGDSAMYLCASSGQNTDTQYFGPGTRLTVL.

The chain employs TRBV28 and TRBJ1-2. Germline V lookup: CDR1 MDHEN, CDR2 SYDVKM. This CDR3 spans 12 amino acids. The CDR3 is CASSFMFYGYTF.

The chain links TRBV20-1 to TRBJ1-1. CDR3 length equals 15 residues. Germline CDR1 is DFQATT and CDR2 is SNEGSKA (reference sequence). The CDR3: CSARVMKGMNTEAFF.

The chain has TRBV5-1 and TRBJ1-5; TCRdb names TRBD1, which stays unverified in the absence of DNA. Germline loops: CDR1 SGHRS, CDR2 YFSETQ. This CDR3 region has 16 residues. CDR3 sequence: CASSPDPGGGNQPQHF.

CDR3 sequence reads: CAVRSSYEQYF. This sequence joins TRBV6-1 and TRBJ2-7. Per germline, CDR1 MNHNS and CDR2 SASEGT. The CDR3 is 11 residues long.

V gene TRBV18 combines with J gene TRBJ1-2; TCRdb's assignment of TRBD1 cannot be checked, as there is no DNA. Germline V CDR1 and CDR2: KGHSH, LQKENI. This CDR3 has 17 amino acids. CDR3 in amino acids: CASSPLSQEEQNYGYTF.

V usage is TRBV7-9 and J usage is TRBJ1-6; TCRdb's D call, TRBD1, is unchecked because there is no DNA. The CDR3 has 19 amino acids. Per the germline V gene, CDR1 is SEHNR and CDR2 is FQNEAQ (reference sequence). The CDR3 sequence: CASSFAADSLSSYNSPLHF.

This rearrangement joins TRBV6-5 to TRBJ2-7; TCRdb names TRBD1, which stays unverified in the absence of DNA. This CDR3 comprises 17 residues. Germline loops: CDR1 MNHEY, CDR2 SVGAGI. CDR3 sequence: CASSAVPTGGRGNEQYF.

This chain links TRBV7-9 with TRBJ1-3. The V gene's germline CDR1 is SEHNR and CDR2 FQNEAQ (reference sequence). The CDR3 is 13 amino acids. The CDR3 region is CASSPPAGNTIYF.

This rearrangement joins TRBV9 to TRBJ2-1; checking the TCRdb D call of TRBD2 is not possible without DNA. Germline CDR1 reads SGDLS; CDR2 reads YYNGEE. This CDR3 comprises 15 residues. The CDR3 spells CASSPSVGVAYEQFF.

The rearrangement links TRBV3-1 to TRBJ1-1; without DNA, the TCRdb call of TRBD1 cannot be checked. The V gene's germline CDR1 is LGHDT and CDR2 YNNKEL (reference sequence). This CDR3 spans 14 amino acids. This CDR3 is CASSQAGPLRTAFF.

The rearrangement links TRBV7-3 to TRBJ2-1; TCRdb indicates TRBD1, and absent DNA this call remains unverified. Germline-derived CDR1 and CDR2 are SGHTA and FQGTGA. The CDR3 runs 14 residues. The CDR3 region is CASSFIGGANEQFF. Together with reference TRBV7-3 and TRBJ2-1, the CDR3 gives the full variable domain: GAGVSQTPSNKVTEKGKYVELRCDPISGHTALYWYRQSLGQGPEFLIYFQGTGAADDSGLPNDRFFAVRPEGSVSTLKIQRTERGDSAVYLCASSFIGGANEQFFGPGTRLTVL.

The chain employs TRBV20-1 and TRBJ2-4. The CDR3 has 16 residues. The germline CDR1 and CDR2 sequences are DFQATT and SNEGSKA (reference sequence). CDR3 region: CSVEVLGTLAKNIQYF.

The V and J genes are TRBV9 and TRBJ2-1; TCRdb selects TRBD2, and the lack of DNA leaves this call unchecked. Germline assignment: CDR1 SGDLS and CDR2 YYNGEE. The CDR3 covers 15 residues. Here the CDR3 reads CASSVVAGSGHEQFF.

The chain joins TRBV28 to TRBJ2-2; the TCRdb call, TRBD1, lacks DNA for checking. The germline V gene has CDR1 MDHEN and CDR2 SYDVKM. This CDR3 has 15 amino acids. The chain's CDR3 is CASSFGTGFSGELFF.

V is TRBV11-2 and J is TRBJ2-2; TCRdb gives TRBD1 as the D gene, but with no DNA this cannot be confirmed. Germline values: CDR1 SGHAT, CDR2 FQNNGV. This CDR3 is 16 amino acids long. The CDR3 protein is CASSPNRQSNTGELFF.